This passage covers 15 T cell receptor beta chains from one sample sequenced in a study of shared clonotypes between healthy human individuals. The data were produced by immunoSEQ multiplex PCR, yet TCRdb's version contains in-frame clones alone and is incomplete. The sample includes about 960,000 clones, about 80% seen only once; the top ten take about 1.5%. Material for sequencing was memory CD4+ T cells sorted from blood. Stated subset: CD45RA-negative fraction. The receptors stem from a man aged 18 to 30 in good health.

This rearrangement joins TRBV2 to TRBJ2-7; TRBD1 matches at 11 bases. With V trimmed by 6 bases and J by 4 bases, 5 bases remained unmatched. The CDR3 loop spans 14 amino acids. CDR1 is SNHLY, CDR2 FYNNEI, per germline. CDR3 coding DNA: TGTGCCAGCAGCGGGACAGGGGGACCGTACGAGCAGTACTTC. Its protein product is CASSGTGGPYEQYF.

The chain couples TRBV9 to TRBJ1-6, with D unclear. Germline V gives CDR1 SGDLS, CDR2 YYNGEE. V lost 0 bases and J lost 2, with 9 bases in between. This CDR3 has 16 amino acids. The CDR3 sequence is CASSVDNGPYNSPLHF. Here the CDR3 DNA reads TGTGCCAGCAGCGTAGATAATGGCCCCTATAATTCACCCCTCCACTTT.

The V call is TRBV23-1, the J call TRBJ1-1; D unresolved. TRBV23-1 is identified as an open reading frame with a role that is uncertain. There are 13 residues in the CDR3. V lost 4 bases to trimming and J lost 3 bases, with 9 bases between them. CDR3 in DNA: TGCGCCAGCAGTCGTAGGGTGGACACTGAAGCTTTCTTT. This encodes CASSRRVDTEAFF.

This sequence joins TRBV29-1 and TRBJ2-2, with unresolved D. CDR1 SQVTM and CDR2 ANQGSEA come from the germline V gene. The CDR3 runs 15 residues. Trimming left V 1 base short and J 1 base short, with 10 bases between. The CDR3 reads CSVEVATVNTGELFF. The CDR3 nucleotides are TGCAGCGTTGAAGTGGCTACAGTGAACACCGGGGAGCTGTTTTTT.

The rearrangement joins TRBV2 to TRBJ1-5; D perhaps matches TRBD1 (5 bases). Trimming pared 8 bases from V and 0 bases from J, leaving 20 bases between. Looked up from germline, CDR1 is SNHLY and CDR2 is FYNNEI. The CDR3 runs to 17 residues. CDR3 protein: CASSNSGGSISNQPQHF. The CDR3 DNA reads TGTGCCAGCTCTAATTCGGGGGGATCCATTAGCAATCAGCCCCAGCATTTT.

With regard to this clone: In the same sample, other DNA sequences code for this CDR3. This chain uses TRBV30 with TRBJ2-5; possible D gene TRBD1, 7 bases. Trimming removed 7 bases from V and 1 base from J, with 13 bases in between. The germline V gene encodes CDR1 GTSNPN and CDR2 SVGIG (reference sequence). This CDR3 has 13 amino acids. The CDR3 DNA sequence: TGTGCCTTATCAGGGGGACTCCAAGAGACCCAGTACTTC. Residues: CALSGGLQETQYF.

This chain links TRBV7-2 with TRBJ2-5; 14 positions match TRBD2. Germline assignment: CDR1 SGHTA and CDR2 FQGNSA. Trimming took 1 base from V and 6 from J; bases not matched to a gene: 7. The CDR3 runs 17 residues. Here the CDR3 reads CASSLVSGTSGSKTQYF. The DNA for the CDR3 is TGTGCCAGCAGCTTAGTCTCCGGGACTAGCGGGAGTAAGACCCAGTACTTC. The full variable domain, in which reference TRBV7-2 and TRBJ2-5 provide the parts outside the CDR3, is GAGVSQSPSNKVTEKGKDVELRCDPISGHTALYWYRQSLGQGLEFLIYFQGNSAPDKSGLPSDRFSAERTGGSVSTLTIQRTQQEDSAVYLCASSLVSGTSGSKTQYFGPGTRLLVL.

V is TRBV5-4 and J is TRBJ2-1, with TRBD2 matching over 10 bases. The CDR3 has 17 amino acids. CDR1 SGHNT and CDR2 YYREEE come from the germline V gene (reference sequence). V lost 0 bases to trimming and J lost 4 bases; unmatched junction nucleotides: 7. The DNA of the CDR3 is TGTGCCAGCAGCTTGGCCTTCTTAGCGGGGGGATACAATGAGCAGTTCTTC. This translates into CASSLAFLAGGYNEQFF.

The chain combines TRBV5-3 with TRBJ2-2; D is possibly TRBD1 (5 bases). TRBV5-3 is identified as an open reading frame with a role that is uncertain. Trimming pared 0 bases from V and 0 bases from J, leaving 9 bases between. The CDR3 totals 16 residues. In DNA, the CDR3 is TGTGCCAGAAGCTTGGCCGGACACTCGAACACCGGGGAGCTGTTTTTT. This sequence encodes CARSLAGHSNTGELFF.

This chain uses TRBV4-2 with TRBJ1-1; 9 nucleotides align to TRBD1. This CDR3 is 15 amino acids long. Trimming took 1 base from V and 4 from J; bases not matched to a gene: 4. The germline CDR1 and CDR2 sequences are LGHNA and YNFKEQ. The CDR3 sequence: CASSQGGQGGTEAFF. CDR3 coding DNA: TGTGCCAGCAGCCAAGGGGGACAGGGTGGCACTGAAGCTTTCTTT.

The CDR3 region has the DNA TGTGCCAGCAGCTTACGGCCAGGGGGCTCTGACGAGCAGTACTTC. Protein sequence: CASSLRPGGSDEQYF. The V call is TRBV7-3, the J call TRBJ2-7, with 8 bases matching TRBD1. CDR3 length equals 15 residues. Germline CDR1 and CDR2: SGHTA and FQGTGA. Germline trimming cut 2 bases from V and 5 bases from J; bases unmatched to any gene: 8.

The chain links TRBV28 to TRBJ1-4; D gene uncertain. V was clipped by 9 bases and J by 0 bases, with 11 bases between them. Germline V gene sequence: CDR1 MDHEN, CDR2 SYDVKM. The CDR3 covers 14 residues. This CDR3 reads CASTDTTTNEKLFF. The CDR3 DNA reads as TGTGCCAGTACCGACACAACAACTAATGAAAAACTGTTTTTT.

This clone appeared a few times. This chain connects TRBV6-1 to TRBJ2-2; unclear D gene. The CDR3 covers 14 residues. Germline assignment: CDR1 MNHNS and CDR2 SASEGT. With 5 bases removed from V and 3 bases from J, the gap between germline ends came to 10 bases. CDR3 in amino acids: CASSKRRDTGELFF. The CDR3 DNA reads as TGTGCCAGCAGTAAACGACGAGACACCGGGGAGCTGTTTTTT.

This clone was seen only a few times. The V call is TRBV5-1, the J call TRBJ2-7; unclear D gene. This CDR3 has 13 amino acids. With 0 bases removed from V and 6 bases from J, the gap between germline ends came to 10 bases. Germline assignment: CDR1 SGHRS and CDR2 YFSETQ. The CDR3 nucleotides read TGCGCCAGCAGCTTGGTGAGTAATGCCGAGCAGTACTTC. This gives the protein CASSLVSNAEQYF.

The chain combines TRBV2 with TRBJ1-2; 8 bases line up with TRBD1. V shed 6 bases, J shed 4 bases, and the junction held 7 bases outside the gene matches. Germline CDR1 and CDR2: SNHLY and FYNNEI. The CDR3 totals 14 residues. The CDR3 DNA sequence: TGTGCCAGCAGGGCCCTACAGGGGGGCTATGGCTACACCTTC. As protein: CASRALQGGYGYTF.